These 20 T cell receptor beta chains originate from one sample sequenced in a study of T cell clonotyping in hematopoietic cell transplantation. Time point meaning: recipient sample about 28 days before transplant, after cytoreduction. The protocol was immunoSEQ multiplex PCR, while the TCRdb copy is restricted to in-frame clones and leaves out a portion. The profile shows 10,000 or so clones, around 85% of them singletons. The sample was peripheral blood mononuclear cells, taken before stem cell transplant. All receptors derive from a man in his sixties with acute myeloid leukemia. Some clones in this sample may be carry-over from other donors' samples.

The V gene is TRBV9, the J gene TRBJ2-5; 8 bases are shared with TRBD2. This CDR3 region has 15 residues. Trimming at V came to 0 bases and at J to 4 bases, leaving 5 bases not matched to a gene. Per the germline V gene, CDR1 is SGDLS and CDR2 is YYNGEE. DNA of the CDR3: TGTGCCAGCAGCGTAGCCGTCGGGGGGGGAGAGACCCAGTACTTC. Encoded protein: CASSVAVGGGETQYF.

The J gene is TRBJ2-5, the V gene TRBV6-1, with TRBD1 as a possible D gene (6 bases). Trimming pared 7 bases from V and 2 bases from J, leaving 11 bases between. The length of the CDR3 is 13 residues. CDR1 is MNHNS, CDR2 SASEGT, per germline. The CDR3 loop is CASTRDIQETQYF. CDR3 DNA sequence: TGTGCCAGCACCCGGGACATACAAGAGACCCAGTACTTC.

V and J are TRBV7-9 and TRBJ2-1, with D possibly TRBD2 on 6 matching bases. CDR1 SEHNR and CDR2 FQNEAQ come from the germline V gene (reference sequence). The CDR3 totals 13 residues. V lost 6 bases and J 7 bases, leaving 13 bases between the germline ends. Written as DNA, the CDR3 is TGTGCCAGCAGTAACGGGGGTGGGAATGAGCAGTTCTTC. Translation gives CASSNGGGNEQFF.

By its share, this clone is medium-sized. The chain links TRBV5-1 to TRBJ2-1; a weak D match, TRBD1 (5 bases). The CDR3 contains 16 residues. V lost 0 bases, J lost 6 bases, and 16 bases lay in between. Germline V gene data show CDR1 as SGHRS and CDR2 as YFSETQ. The CDR3 here is CASSLVASSQGNEQFF. CDR3 coding DNA: TGCGCCAGCAGCTTGGTCGCCTCGAGCCAGGGCAATGAGCAGTTCTTC.

This chain links TRBV5-1 with TRBJ2-3, with 10 positions matching TRBD2. V was clipped by 4 bases and J by 0 bases; unmatched bases: 8. The CDR3 length is 17 residues. Per germline, CDR1 SGHRS and CDR2 YFSETQ. CDR3 sequence: CASSLLLAGLSTDTQYF. The CDR3, as DNA: TGCGCCAGCAGCCTACTACTAGCGGGACTAAGCACAGATACGCAGTATTTT.

The table lists this clone with a count of one. V is TRBV28 and J is TRBJ1-5; D not certain. Germline CDR1 MDHEN, CDR2 SYDVKM. Trimming took off 5 bases at V and 4 bases at J, with 9 bases between the two ends. The CDR3 covers 13 residues. CDR3 amino acids: CASSEAVNQPQHF. The CDR3 DNA reads TGTGCCAGCAGTGAGGCTGTTAATCAGCCCCAGCATTTT.

The chain combines TRBV10-1 with TRBJ1-1; tentative D call: TRBD1 (6 bases). This CDR3 region has 13 residues. Between the trimmed V and J ends, which lost 4 bases and 1 base, there was a span of 7 bases. Germline lookup yields CDR1 WNHNN and CDR2 SYGVQD (reference sequence). In DNA, the CDR3 is TGCGCCAGCAGTGGGGGGGCGAACACTGAAGCTTTCTTT. Amino acid sequence: CASSGGANTEAFF.

This chain links TRBV2 with TRBJ2-7; maybe TRBD2 (6 bases). The CDR3 has 16 residues. Trimming pared 5 bases from V and 1 base from J, leaving 18 bases between. Germline V gives CDR1 SNHLY, CDR2 FYNNEI. CDR3 in DNA: TGTGCCAGCAGTAAACCACCCGGGACTTCGTCCTACGAGCAGTACTTC. Amino acid sequence: CASSKPPGTSSYEQYF.

V is TRBV30 and J is TRBJ2-7, with D tentatively TRBD1 (6 bases). The CDR3 length is 13 residues. The V end was cut by 4 bases, the J end by 3 bases, with 13 bases between. The germline gives CDR1 GTSNPN, CDR2 SVGIG (reference sequence). The CDR3 DNA reads as TGTGCCTGGAATGAGGACAGAGACTACGAGCAGTACTTC. Residues: CAWNEDRDYEQYF.

This sequence joins TRBV30 and TRBJ2-7; no firm D call. This CDR3 is built from 12 residues. Germline loops: CDR1 GTSNPN, CDR2 SVGIG (reference sequence). V was pared by 3 bases and J by 2 bases, with 8 bases between. In DNA form, the CDR3 reads TGTGCCTGGAGCGAAGACGCCTACGAGCAGTACTTC. As protein: CAWSEDAYEQYF.

The chain links TRBV6-5 to TRBJ1-2; D remains ambiguous. The CDR3 runs 14 residues. CDR1 is MNHEY, CDR2 SVGAGI, per germline. Trimming took 6 bases from V and 0 from J, leaving 11 bases between them. For the CDR3, the DNA is TGTGCCAGCAGCTACAGCGTACCTAACTATGGCTACACCTTC. Translated, it gives CASSYSVPNYGYTF.

This clone has only one observation. This chain joins TRBV27 and TRBJ1-1; the match to TRBD1 covers 7 bases. CDR1 is MNHEY, CDR2 SMNVEV, per germline (reference sequence). This CDR3 has 14 amino acids. V gave up 4 bases and J gave up 1 base; unmatched junction bases: 3. The CDR3 DNA reads as TGTGCCAGCAGTTACAACAGGGGGAACACTGAAGCTTTCTTT. Translating gives CASSYNRGNTEAFF.

The rearrangement joins TRBV14 to TRBJ2-5, with D possibly called TRBD1 or TRBD2 (6 bases each). Between the trimmed V and J ends, which lost 4 bases and 4 bases, there was a span of 13 bases. Germline CDR1 and CDR2: SGHDN and FVKESK. The CDR3 has 14 residues. Here the CDR3 reads CASSLDGGRETQYF. CDR3 nucleotides: TGTGCCAGCAGCCTCGACGGGGGCCGAGAGACCCAGTACTTC.

The rearrangement links TRBV7-6 to TRBJ1-3, with 9 bases matching TRBD1. With 5 bases clipped from V and 2 bases from J, the junction kept 13 bases outside the gene matches. The CDR3 contains 18 residues. The V gene's germline CDR1 is SGHVS and CDR2 FNYEAQ. In nucleotides, the CDR3 is TGTGCCAGCAGCCGGTGGACAGGGGCCCTAAGCCCTGGAAACACCATATATTTT. Protein sequence: CASSRWTGALSPGNTIYF.

The chain links TRBV11-2 to TRBJ2-5, with D perhaps given as TRBD1 or TRBD2 (5 bases each). The CDR3 is 15 amino acids. CDR1 SGHAT and CDR2 FQNNGV come from the germline V gene. V was clipped by 2 bases and J by 1 base, with 11 bases between them. This CDR3 reads CASSLRYGGQETQYF. For the CDR3, the DNA is TGTGCCAGCAGCTTAAGATATGGGGGCCAAGAGACCCAGTACTTC.

This chain uses TRBV19 with TRBJ1-2; 9 bases line up with TRBD1. CDR3 length: 15 residues. Trimming at V came to 5 bases and at J to 4 bases, leaving 8 bases not matched to a gene. The germline V gene encodes CDR1 LNHDA and CDR2 SQIVND (reference sequence). The CDR3 DNA follows: TGTGCCAGTAGTGGCTCCGGGACAGGGTCCTATGGCTACACCTTC. It specifies CASSGSGTGSYGYTF.

V and J are TRBV7-9 and TRBJ2-2, with TRBD1 as a possible D gene (6 bases). The V gene's germline CDR1 is SEHNR and CDR2 FQNEAQ (reference sequence). This CDR3 has 15 residues. V lost 7 bases and J lost 3, with 15 bases in between. The CDR3 DNA sequence: TGTGCCAGCATGGGGAGAGGGGGAGACACCGGGGAGCTGTTTTTT. Translating it yields CASMGRGGDTGELFF.

By proportion, this clone is large. This rearrangement joins TRBV5-6 to TRBJ2-7; tentatively, D is TRBD1 or TRBD2 (5 bases each). The germline CDR1 and CDR2 sequences are SGHDT and YYEEEE. This CDR3 comprises 14 residues. Between the trimmed V and J ends, which lost 4 bases and 2 bases, there was a span of 13 bases. In DNA form, the CDR3 reads TGTGCCAGCAGCCTCGGGACGGCGACCTACGAGCAGTACTTC. Protein product: CASSLGTATYEQYF.

Here the CDR3 DNA reads TGTGCCAGCCGGACCGTTTATAATTCACCCCTCCACTTT. The encoded protein is CASRTVYNSPLHF. The chain carries TRBV6-1 and TRBJ1-6; unclear D gene. V lost 8 bases, J lost 4 bases, and 9 bases lay in between. This CDR3 is 13 amino acids long. Germline assignment: CDR1 MNHNS and CDR2 SASEGT.

This sequence joins TRBV11-3 and TRBJ2-2; the D gene is possibly TRBD1 (6 bases). The V and J ends lost 0 bases and 5 bases respectively, with 10 bases between them. CDR3 size: 15 residues. Germline CDR1 is SGHNT and CDR2 is YENEEA. As DNA, the CDR3 is TGTGCCAGCAGCTTAGATGGGGGCAGGACCGGGGAGCTGTTTTTT. Translated, it gives CASSLDGGRTGELFF.